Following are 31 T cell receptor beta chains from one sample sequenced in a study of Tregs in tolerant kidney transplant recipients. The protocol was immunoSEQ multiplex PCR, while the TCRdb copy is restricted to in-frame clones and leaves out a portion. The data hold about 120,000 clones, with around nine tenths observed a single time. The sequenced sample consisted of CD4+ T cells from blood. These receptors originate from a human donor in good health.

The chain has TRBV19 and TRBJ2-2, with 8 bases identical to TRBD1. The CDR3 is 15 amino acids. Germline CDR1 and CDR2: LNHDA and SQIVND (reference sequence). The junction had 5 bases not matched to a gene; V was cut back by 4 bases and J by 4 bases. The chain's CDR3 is CASSTRQGRTGELFF. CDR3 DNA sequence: TGTGCCAGTAGTACCCGACAGGGGCGCACCGGGGAGCTGTTTTTT.

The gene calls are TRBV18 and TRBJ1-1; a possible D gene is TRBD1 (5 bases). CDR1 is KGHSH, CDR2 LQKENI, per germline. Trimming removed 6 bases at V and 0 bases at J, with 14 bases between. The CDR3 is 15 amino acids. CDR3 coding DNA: TGTGCCAGCTCGCCTCGGGGACTGGTGAACACTGAAGCTTTCTTT. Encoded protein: CASSPRGLVNTEAFF.

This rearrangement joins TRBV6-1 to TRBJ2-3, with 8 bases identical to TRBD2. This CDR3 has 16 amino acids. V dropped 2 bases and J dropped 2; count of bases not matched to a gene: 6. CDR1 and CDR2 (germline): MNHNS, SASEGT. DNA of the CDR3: TGTGCCAGCAGTGAAAGAAGCGGGAGTGTCACAGATACGCAGTATTTT. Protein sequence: CASSERSGSVTDTQYF.

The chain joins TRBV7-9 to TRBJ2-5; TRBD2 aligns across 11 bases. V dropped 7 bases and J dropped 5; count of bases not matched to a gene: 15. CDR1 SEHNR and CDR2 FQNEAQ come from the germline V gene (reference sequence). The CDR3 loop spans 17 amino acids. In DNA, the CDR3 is TGTGCCAGCACCCTATTTCAACTAGCGGGAGAGGAGGAGACCCAGTACTTC. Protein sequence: CASTLFQLAGEEETQYF. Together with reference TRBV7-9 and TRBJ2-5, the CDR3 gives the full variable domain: DTGVSQNPRHKITKRGQNVTFRCDPISEHNRLYWYRQTLGQGPEFLTYFQNEAQLEKSRLLSDRFSAERPKGSFSTLEIQRTEQGDSAMYLCASTLFQLAGEEETQYFGPGTRLLVL.

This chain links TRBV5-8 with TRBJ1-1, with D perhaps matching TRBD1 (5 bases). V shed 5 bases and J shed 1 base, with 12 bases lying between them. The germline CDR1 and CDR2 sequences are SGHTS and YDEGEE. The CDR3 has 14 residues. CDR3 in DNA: TGTGCCAGCAGGATCCGGGGGTCGAACACTGAAGCTTTCTTT. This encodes CASRIRGSNTEAFF.

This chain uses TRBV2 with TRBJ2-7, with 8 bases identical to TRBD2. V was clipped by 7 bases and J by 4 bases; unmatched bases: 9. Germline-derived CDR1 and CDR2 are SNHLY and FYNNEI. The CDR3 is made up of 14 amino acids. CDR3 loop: CASKEREILYEQYF. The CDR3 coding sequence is TGTGCCAGCAAAGAGCGGGAGATCCTTTACGAGCAGTACTTC.

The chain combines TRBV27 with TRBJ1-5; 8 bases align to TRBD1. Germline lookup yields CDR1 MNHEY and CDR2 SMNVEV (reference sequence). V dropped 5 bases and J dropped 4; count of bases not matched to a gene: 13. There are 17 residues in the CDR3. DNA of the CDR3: TGTGCCAGCAGTCGAACACAACCGGGACAGGTAAATCAGCCCCAGCATTTT. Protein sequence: CASSRTQPGQVNQPQHF.

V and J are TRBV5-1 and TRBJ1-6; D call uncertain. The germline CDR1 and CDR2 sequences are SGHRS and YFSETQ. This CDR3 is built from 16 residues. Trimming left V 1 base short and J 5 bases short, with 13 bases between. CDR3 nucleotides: TGCGCCAGCAGCTTGAGTACCCGTGGGGATAATTCACCCCTCCACTTT. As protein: CASSLSTRGDNSPLHF.

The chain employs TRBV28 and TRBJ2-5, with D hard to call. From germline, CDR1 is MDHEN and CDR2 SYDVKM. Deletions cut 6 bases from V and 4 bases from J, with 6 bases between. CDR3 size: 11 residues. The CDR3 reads CASRRLETQYF. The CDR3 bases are TGTGCCAGCAGGAGGCTAGAGACCCAGTACTTC.

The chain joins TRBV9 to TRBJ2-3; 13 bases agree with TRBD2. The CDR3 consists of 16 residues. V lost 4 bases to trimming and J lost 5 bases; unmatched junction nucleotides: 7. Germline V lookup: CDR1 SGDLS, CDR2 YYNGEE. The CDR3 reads CASSPTSGGKVDTQYF. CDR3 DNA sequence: TGTGCCAGCAGCCCGACTAGCGGGGGGAAGGTAGATACGCAGTATTTT. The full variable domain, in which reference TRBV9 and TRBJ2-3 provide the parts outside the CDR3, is DSGVTQTPKHLITATGQRVTLRCSPRSGDLSVYWYQQSLDQGLQFLIQYYNGEERAKGNILERFSAQQFPDLHSELNLSSLELGDSALYFCASSPTSGGKVDTQYFGPGTRLTVL.

This chain's CDR3 is CASSDPGQSNEKLFF. In DNA, the CDR3 is TGTGCCAGCAGTGACCCGGGACAGAGTAATGAAAAACTGTTTTTT. The rearrangement links TRBV25-1 to TRBJ1-4; TRBD1 aligns across 7 bases. The CDR3 extends over 15 amino acids. V shed 3 bases and J 4 bases; nucleotides not matched to a gene: 5. The germline V gene encodes CDR1 MGHDK and CDR2 SYGVNS.

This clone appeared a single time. Written as DNA, the CDR3 is TGTGCCAGCAGCCACGGGGAGCGGGCCTACGAGCAGTACTTC. It specifies CASSHGERAYEQYF. The chain is built from TRBV5-4 and TRBJ2-7, with D possibly TRBD2 on 6 matching bases. Between the trimmed V and J ends, which lost 4 bases and 2 bases, there was a span of 13 bases. This CDR3 has 14 residues. The V gene's germline CDR1 is SGHNT and CDR2 YYREEE (reference sequence).

CDR3 coding DNA: TGCGCCAGCAGCGTCGGGACATCTAGCACAGATACGCAGTATTTT. This gives the protein CASSVGTSSTDTQYF. The chain carries TRBV5-1 and TRBJ2-3; D may be TRBD1 (6 bases). V was trimmed by 4 bases and J by 0 bases, leaving 12 bases between them. CDR3 length equals 15 residues. Germline V lookup: CDR1 SGHRS, CDR2 YFSETQ. The variable domain in full, with the rest retrieved from reference TRBV5-1 and TRBJ2-3, is KAGVTQTPRYLIKTRGQQVTLSCSPISGHRSVSWYQQTPGQGLQFLFEYFSETQRNKGNFPGRFSGRQFSNSRSEMNVSTLELGDSALYLCASSVGTSSTDTQYFGPGTRLTVL.

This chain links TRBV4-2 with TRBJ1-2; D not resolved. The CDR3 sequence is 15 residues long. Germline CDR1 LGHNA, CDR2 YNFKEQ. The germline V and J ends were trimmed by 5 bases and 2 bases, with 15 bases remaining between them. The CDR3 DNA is TGTGCCAGCAGCTTGGCCAGGAGGTCCAACTATGGCTACACCTTC. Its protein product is CASSLARRSNYGYTF.

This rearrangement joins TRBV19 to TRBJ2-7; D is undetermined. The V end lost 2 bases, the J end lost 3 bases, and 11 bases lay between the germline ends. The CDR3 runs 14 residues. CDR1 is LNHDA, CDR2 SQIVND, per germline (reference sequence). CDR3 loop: CASSISRAFYEQYF. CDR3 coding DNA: TGTGCCAGTAGTATATCCAGAGCCTTCTACGAGCAGTACTTC.

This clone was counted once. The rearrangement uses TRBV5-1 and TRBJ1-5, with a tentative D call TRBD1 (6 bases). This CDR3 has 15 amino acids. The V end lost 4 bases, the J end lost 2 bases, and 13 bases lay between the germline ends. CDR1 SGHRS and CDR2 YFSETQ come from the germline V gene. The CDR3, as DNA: TGCGCCAGCAGCCCGGGTGGGGGCCGCAATCAGCCCCAGCATTTT. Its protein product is CASSPGGGRNQPQHF.

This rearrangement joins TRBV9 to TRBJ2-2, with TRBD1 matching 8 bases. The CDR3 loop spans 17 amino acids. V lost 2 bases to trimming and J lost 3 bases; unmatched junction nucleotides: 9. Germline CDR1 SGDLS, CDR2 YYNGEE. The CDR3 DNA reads TGTGCCAGCAGCGTGGGACAGGCCCAGAAGGACACCGGGGAGCTGTTTTTT. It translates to CASSVGQAQKDTGELFF.

The CDR3 DNA follows: TGTGCCAGCAGCCGAAGGACGAGTTCGGAAAAACTGTTTTTT. Its protein is CASSRRTSSEKLFF. The chain employs TRBV25-1 and TRBJ1-4; D is ambiguous. The CDR3 is 14 residues long. Germline V gene sequence: CDR1 MGHDK, CDR2 SYGVNS. Trimming removed 6 bases at V and 8 bases at J, with 16 bases between.

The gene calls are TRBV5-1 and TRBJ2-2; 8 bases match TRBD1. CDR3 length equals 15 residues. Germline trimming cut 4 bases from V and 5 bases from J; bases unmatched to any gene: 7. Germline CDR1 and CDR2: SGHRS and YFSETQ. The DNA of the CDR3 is TGCGCCAGCAGCCGAGGACAGGGTCCGACCGGGGAGCTGTTTTTT. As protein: CASSRGQGPTGELFF.

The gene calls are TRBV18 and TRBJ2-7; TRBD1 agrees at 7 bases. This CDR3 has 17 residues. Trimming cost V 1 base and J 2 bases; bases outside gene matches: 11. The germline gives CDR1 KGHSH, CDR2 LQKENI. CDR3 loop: CASSPQRGQRGAYEQYF. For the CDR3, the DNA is TGTGCCAGCTCACCACAGAGGGGACAGCGAGGCGCCTACGAGCAGTACTTC.

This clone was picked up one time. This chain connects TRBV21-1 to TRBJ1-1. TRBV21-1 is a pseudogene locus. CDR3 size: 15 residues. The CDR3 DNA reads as TGTGCCAGCAGCAAAGCTTGTGGCGAGTGGACTGAAGCTTTCTTT. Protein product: CASSKACGEWTEAFF.

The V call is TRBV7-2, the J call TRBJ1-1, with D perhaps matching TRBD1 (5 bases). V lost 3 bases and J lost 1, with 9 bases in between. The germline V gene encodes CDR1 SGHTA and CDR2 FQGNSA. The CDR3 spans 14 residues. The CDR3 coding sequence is TGTGCCAGCAGCTTGTCAGGGACGAACACTGAAGCTTTCTTT. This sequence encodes CASSLSGTNTEAFF.

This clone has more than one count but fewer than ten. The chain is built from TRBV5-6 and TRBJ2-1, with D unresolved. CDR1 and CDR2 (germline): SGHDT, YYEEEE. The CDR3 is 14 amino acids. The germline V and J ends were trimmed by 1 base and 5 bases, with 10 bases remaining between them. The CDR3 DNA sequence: TGTGCCAGCAGCTTGTTGGGGTCCGACAATGAGCAGTTCTTC. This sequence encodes CASSLLGSDNEQFF.

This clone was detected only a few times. The CDR3 DNA reads TGTGCCAGCTCACCAACGGGGAACACCGGGGAGCTGTTTTTT. Translation gives CASSPTGNTGELFF. V gene TRBV18 combines with J gene TRBJ2-2, with D uncertain. Per germline, CDR1 KGHSH and CDR2 LQKENI. This CDR3 comprises 14 residues. V was clipped by 2 bases and J by 1 base, with 5 bases between them.

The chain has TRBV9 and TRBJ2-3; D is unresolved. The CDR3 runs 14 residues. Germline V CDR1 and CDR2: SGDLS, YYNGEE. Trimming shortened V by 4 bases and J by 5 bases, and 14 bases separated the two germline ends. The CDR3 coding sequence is TGTGCCAGCAGCCAACACCGACGCGGAGATACGCAGTATTTT. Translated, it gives CASSQHRRGDTQYF. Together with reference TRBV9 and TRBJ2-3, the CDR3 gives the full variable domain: DSGVTQTPKHLITATGQRVTLRCSPRSGDLSVYWYQQSLDQGLQFLIQYYNGEERAKGNILERFSAQQFPDLHSELNLSSLELGDSALYFCASSQHRRGDTQYFGPGTRLTVL.

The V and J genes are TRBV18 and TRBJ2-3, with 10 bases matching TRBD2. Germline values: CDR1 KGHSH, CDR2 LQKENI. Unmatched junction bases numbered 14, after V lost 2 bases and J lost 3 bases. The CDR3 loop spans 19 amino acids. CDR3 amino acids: CASSPNRAGGRSRTDTQYF. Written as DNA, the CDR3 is TGTGCCAGCTCACCAAATCGAGCGGGAGGGAGGTCAAGGACAGATACGCAGTATTTT.

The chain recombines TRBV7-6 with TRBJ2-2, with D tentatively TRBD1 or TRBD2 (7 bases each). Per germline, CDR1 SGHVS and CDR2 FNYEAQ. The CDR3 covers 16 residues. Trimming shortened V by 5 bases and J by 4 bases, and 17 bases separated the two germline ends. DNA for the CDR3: TGTGCCAGCAGCCCCCTGGGAGGGGGCGTCACCGGGGAGCTGTTTTTT. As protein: CASSPLGGGVTGELFF. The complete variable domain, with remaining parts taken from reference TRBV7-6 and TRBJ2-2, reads GAGVSQSPRYKVTKRGQDVALRCDPISGHVSLYWYRQALGQGPEFLTYFNYEAQQDKSGLPNDRFSAERPEGSISTLTIQRTEQRDSAMYRCASSPLGGGVTGELFFGEGSRLTVL.

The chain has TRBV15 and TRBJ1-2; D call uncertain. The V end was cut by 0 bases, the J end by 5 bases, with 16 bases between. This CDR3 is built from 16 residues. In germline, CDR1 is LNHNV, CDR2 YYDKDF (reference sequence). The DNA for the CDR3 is TGTGCCACCAGCAGAGATCTATCGGGAGCCCTATATGGCTACACCTTC. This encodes CATSRDLSGALYGYTF.

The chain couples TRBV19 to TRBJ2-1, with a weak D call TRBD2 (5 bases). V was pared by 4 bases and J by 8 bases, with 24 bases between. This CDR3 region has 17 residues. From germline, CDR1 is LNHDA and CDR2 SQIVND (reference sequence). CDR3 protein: CASSKQSFNLATHEQFF. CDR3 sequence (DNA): TGTGCCAGTAGTAAACAGTCTTTTAACCTAGCTACCCATGAGCAGTTCTTC.

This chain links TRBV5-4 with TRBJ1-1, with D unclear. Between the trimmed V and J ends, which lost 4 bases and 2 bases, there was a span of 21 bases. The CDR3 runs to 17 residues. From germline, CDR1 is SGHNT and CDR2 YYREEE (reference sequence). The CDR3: CASSPYGYWGRNTEAFF. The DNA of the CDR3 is TGTGCCAGCAGCCCCTATGGCTACTGGGGAAGAAACACTGAAGCTTTCTTT.

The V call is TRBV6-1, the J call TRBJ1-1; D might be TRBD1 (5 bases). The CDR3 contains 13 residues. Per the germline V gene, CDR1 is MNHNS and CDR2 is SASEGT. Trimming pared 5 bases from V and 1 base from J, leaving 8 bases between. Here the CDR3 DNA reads TGTGCCAGCAGTCTAACAGGGAACACTGAAGCTTTCTTT. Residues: CASSLTGNTEAFF.